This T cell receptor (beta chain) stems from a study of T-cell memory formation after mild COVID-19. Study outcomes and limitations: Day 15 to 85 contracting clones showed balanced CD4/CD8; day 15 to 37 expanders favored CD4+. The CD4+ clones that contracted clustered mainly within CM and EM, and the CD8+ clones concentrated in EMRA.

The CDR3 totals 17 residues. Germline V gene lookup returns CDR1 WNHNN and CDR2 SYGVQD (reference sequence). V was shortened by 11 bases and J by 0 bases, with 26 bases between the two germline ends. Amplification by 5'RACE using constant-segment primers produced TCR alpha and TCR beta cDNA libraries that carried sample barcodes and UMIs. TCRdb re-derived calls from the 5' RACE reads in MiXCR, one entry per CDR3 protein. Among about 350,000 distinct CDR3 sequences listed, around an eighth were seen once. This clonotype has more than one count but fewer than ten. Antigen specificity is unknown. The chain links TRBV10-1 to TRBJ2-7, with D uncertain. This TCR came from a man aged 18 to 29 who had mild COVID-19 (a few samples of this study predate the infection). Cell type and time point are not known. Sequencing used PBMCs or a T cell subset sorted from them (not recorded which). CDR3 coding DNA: TGCGCCGGAAGGGATCTCCAGTCCTACTCTAGCTCCTACGAGCAGTACGTC. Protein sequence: CAGRDLQSYSSSYEQYV.